This TCR beta chain emerged from a study of blood T cells in healthy people across ages. Concerning this clonotype: Its matching antigen is unknown.

Study-wide results and caveats: As naive T cell percentage varied, TCR beta diversity correlated strongly with it. Long-lived donors carried more naive CD4+ cells and greater diversity than aged donors.

The V gene's germline CDR1 is MNHEY and CDR2 SVGAGI. The CDR3 spans 14 residues. After removal of 4 bases from V and 2 bases from J, the junction contained 2 bases not matched to a gene. There were healthy Caucasian individuals from Russia, aged roughly 6 to 100, serving as donors. Each sample provided at least 5 micrograms of extracted total RNA. For the second PCR, which ran for about 6 to 11 cycles, a sample-barcoded 5' primer and a J-beta primer mix were used. TCRdb passed the 5' RACE reads through MiXCR, listing each CDR3 protein once. The data contain 550,000 to 700,000 distinct CDR3 sequences, approximately 27% of them singletons.

The receptor comes from a woman in her seventies in good health. V usage is TRBV6-5 and J usage is TRBJ2-7, with 10 bases identical to TRBD1. The sample consisted of blood. The CDR3 DNA reads TGTGCCAGCAGTTGGGACAGGGGAACCTACGAGCAGTACTTC. Protein: CASSWDRGTYEQYF.